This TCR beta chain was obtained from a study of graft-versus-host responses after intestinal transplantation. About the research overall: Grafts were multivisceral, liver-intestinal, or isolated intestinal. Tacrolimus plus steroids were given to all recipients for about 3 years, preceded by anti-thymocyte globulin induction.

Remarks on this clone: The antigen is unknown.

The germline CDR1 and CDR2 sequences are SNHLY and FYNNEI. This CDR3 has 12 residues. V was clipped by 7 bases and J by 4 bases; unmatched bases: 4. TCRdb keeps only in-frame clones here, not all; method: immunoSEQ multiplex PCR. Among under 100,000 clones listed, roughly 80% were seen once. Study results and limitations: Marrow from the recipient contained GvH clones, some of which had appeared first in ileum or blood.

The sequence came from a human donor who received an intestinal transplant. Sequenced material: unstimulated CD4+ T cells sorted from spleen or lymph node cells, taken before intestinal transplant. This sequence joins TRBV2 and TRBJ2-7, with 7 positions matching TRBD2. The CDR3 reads CASKGLQYEQYF. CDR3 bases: TGTGCCAGCAAGGGACTACAGTACGAGCAGTACTTC.